This T cell receptor (beta chain) was obtained from a study of T cells after yellow fever vaccination (dated by TCRdb to between 2019 and 2020). Background for the entire study: The SMART-Seq v4 Ultra Low Input RNA kit was used to prepare libraries from fractions with low cell numbers. To follow T-cell clones before and after primary and booster YFV17D yellow fever vaccination, bulk TCR alpha and beta repertoires were sequenced over time. Two healthy male donors, one aged 18 to 30 and one aged 30 to 39 years, were included in the cohort. Blood samples were taken at several timepoints before and after primary and secondary immunization, and bulk PBMC replicates and cell subsets were isolated.

Notes on this clonotype: Its cognate antigen has yet to be identified. Per-nucleotide qualities are absent, and no much larger clonotype sits a single base away.

The research as a whole found: A small share of clonotypes was detected in both CD4 and CD8 compartments, with the overlap likely arising from convergent recombination. The study included only a couple of donors, which limits how far the findings can be generalized. The secondary T-cell response was weaker than the primary response but faster, peaking on day 5 instead of day 15. Most clones expanded after primary vaccination were re-detected after the booster (almost 98% of CD4 and roughly 85% of CD8), suggesting broad memory maintenance. Because abundant contaminating clonotypes from the bulk population could be contained in FACS-sorted repertoires, computational filtering was required.

TCR cDNA was synthesized by 5'RACE template switching, through which a universal primer site and unique molecular identifiers were introduced. cDNA synthesis was primed from both the TCR alpha and TCR beta constant segments. Library amplification involved two PCR steps, and the second step added sample barcodes and sequencing adapters. Libraries were sequenced on Illumina HiSeq 2500 (2x100 bp) or NovaSeq (2x150 bp). Concerning the study's data processing: MIGEC handled demultiplexing of reads and collapsing into UMI consensus sequences, while MiXCR performed V(D)J alignment. Vaccine-responding clonotypes were identified with edgeR using replicate PBMC samples, with FDR below 0.01 and a log2 fold change above 5 up to day 15 being required. CD4 or CD8 identity was assigned to each bulk clonotype according to whether the clonotype was present at higher abundance in the sequenced CD4 repertoire or the sequenced CD8 repertoire. TCRdb handled the public reads itself, with Q25 trimming in fastp and clone calling in MiXCR, and kept productive beta chains. Duplicate CDR3 protein sequences are folded into a single record with the most common DNA and genes. The authors' filters were not applied to this entry. This sample lists 500,000 to 650,000 distinct CDR3 sequences; 13% were detected once. Roughly an eighth of the sample goes to the ten largest clones.

Interpreted using the paper, the treatment or condition label stands for: live attenuated yellow fever vaccine strain. At every blood-draw timepoint, two biological replicates of bulk PBMCs were collected. A standard Ficoll-Paque protocol was used to isolate PBMCs from peripheral blood. TriZol was used to extract RNA from bulk PBMCs, from CD4 and CD8 fractions, and from dextramer-positive and dextramer-negative fractions. From a lookup of the germline V gene, CDR1 and CDR2 are SGHRS and YFSETQ. V was cut back by 6 bases and J by 4 bases, leaving a gap of 20 bases between them. The CDR3 goes from the cysteine to the phenylalanine over 15 residues. Only the CDR3 portion is preserved as DNA: 45 bases, with reading frame beginning at the first base.

The chain couples TRBV5-1 to TRBJ2-7; the D segment could be TRBD1, given 6 matching bases. The source material was PBMCs, sampled on the day of the yellow fever booster vaccination. The TCR was taken from a man younger than 40 who received the YFV17D yellow fever vaccine. The DNA sequence is as follows: TGCGCCAGCACGGACAGCACTATGGCAATATACGAGCAGTACTTC. The translation is CASTDSTMAIYEQYF.